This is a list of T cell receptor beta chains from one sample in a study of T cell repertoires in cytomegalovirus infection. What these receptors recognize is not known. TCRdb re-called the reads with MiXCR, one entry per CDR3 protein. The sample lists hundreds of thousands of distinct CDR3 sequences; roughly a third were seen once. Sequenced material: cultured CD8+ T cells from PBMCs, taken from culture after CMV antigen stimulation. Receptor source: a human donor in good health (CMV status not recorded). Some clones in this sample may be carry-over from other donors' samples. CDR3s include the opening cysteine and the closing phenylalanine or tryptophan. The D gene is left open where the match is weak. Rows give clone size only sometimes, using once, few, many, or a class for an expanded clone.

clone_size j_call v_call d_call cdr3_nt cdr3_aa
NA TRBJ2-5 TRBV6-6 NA TGTGCCAGCAGGGTGTCAGGGTCAGGTGAGACCCAGTACTTC CASRVSGSGETQYF
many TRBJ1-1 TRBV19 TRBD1 TGTGCCAGCAGACAGGGAGCCACTGAAGCTTTCTTT CASRQGATEAFF
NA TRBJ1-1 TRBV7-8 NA TGTGCCAGCAGCAAAGAGACGGGGGGCCGTGAAGCTTTCTTT CASSKETGGREAFF
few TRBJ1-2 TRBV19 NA TGTGCCAGTAGTGCCGATGTCCTCAACTATGGCTACACCTTC CASSADVLNYGYTF
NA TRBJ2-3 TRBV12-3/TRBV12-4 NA TGTGCCAGCAGTCAACCAATCTCTCTCTCTCTCGATACGCAGTATTTT CASSQPISLSLDTQYF
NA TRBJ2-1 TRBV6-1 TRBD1 TGTGCCAGCAGTGAGTGGGACAGGGGCTCCTACAATGAGCAGTTCTTC CASSEWDRGSYNEQFF
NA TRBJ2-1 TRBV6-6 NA TGTGCCAGCAGTTACGTGGCCTCCCCGGGCTATGAGCAGTTCTTC CASSYVASPGYEQFF
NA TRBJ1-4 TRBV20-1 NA TGCAGTGCTAGAGGGGCTACTAGTGCAAAACTGTTTTTT CSARGATSAKLFF
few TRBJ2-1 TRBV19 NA TGTGCCAGTAGTATAGGCGGGGCGGTGGCCTACAATGAGCAGTTCTTC CASSIGGAVAYNEQFF
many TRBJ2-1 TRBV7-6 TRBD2 TGTGCCAGCAGCGAAACTACGCCGGGACTAGCGGGCAATGAGCAGTTCTTC CASSETTPGLAGNEQFF
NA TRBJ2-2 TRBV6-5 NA TGTGCCAGCAGTTACGCCGGGACTCGGTACACCGGGGAGCTGTTTTTT CASSYAGTRYTGELFF
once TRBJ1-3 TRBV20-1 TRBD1 TGCAGTGCTAGGACAGGGCCGAACCACCCCCCCGGAAACACCATATATTTT CSARTGPNHPPGNTIYF
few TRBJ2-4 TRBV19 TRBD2 TGTGCCAGTAGTATTCTAGGACTAGCGGGAATGAGAAACATTCAGTACTTC CASSILGLAGMRNIQYF
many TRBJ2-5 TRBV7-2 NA TGTGCCAGCAGCTTAGGGGACACTACCTGGGGGGAGACCCAGTACTTC CASSLGDTTWGETQYF
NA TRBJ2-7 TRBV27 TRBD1 TGTGCCAGCAGTTTAATCGGGACAGATCAGCGTGAGCAGTACTTC CASSLIGTDQREQYF
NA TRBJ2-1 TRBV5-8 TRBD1 TGTGCCAGCAGCTGGGACAGTGCCCTCTACAATGAGCAGTTCTTC CASSWDSALYNEQFF
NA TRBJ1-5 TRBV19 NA TGTGCCAGTAACAAAATCTGGCCCCGGGGCGATCAGCCCCAGCATTTT CASNKIWPRGDQPQHF
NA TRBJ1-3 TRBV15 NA TGTGCCACCAGCAGAGATTTGGCGGTGCATCTCCTTGGAAACACCATATATTTT CATSRDLAVHLLGNTIYF
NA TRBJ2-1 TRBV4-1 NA TGCGCCAGCAGCCAGGGACGACTCAATGAGCAGTTCTTC CASSQGRLNEQFF
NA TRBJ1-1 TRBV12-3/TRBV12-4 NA TGTGCCAGCAGCCAGACTTGGGAGAACACTGAAGCTTTCTTT CASSQTWENTEAFF
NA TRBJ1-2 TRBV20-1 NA TGCAGTGCTAGAACAGGGAGGAACTATGGCTACACCTTC CSARTGRNYGYTF
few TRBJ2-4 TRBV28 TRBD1 TGTGCCAGCAGTTTAACCGATCGACAGGGGGCTGGTGACATTCAGTACTTC CASSLTDRQGAGDIQYF
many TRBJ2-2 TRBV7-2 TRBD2 TGTGCCAGCAGCTCGACTAGCGGGCGTACCGGGGAGCTGTTTTTT CASSSTSGRTGELFF
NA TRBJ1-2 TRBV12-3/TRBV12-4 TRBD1 TGTGCCAGCAGTCCGGCCGGGACAGGGGATGGCTACACCTTC CASSPAGTGDGYTF
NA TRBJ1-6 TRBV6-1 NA TGTGCCAGCAGTGAATGGGCGGGGCAGGGAAAATCACCCCTCCACTTT CASSEWAGQGKSPLHF
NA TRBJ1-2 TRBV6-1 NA TGTGCCAGCAGTCCACAGGAAACTAACTATGGCTACACCTTC CASSPQETNYGYTF
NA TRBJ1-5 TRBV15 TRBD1 TGTGCCACCAGCAGATATCAGGGGGATCAGCCCCAGCATTTT CATSRYQGDQPQHF
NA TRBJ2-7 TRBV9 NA TGTGCCAGCGGTCGTGGGGGATCAGGTGGGGAGCAGTACTTC CASGRGGSGGEQYF
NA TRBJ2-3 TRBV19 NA TGTGCCAGTAGTCCCCCTTTGGGCACAGATACGCAGTATTTT CASSPPLGTDTQYF
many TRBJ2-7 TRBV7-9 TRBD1 TGTGCCAGCAGCTTAGAATGGGACAGGGGGTACGAGCAGTACTTC CASSLEWDRGYEQYF